Each of the 27 T cell receptor beta chains below was sequenced from the same sample in a study of blood T cell repertoires in COVID-19. Here immunoSEQ multiplex PCR was the method, and the copy in TCRdb shows in-frame clones only, minus some. The sample shows approximately 220,000 clones, roughly 89% of them seen only once. The sample consisted of PBMCs or T cells enriched from blood (not recorded which). The origin of the receptors is a woman in her twenties or thirties with acute COVID-19.

The V gene is TRBV27, the J gene TRBJ2-6; 7 bases line up with TRBD1. The J segment lost 4 bases and the V segment lost 4 bases, leaving 4 bases of the junction unmatched. The germline gives CDR1 MNHEY, CDR2 SMNVEV (reference sequence). This CDR3 is 15 amino acids long. CDR3: CASSSTGNGANVLTF. CDR3 DNA: TGTGCCAGCAGTTCGACAGGGAACGGGGCCAACGTCCTGACTTTC. The full variable domain, in which reference TRBV27 and TRBJ2-6 provide the parts outside the CDR3, is EAQVTQNPRYLITVTGKKLTVTCSQNMNHEYMSWYRQDPGLGLRQIYYSMNVEVTDKGDVPEGYKVSRKEKRNFPLILESPSPNQTSLYFCASSSTGNGANVLTFGAGSRLTVL.

This clone showed up just once. The gene calls are TRBV9 and TRBJ1-2, with 10 bases that match TRBD1. The trim removed 4 bases at V and 0 bases at J, leaving 3 bases unmatched. The V gene's germline CDR1 is SGDLS and CDR2 YYNGEE. This CDR3 contains 15 residues. The CDR3 bases are TGTGCCAGCAGCCTAGGGACAGGGGCTAACTATGGCTACACCTTC. Protein sequence: CASSLGTGANYGYTF.

This chain connects TRBV7-6 to TRBJ2-7, with 10 bases lining up with TRBD1. The CDR3 contains 13 residues. Trimming removed 5 bases from V and 7 bases from J; junction bases left unmatched: 5. Per the germline V gene, CDR1 is SGHVS and CDR2 is FNYEAQ. In DNA, the CDR3 is TGTGCCAGCAGCCGGGACAGGGGCGGTGAGCAGTACTTC. It encodes CASSRDRGGEQYF.

The chain uses TRBV7-2 and TRBJ2-5; 11 nucleotides match TRBD2. From germline, CDR1 is SGHTA and CDR2 FQGNSA. There are 15 residues in the CDR3. The V segment lost 1 base and the J segment 5 bases; nucleotides outside the gene matches: 3. The CDR3: CASSLELAGGETQYF. In nucleotides, the CDR3 is TGTGCCAGCAGCTTAGAGTTAGCGGGGGGGGAGACCCAGTACTTC. Looking up the rest from reference TRBV7-2 and TRBJ2-5 gives the full variable domain: GAGVSQSPSNKVTEKGKDVELRCDPISGHTALYWYRQSLGQGLEFLIYFQGNSAPDKSGLPSDRFSAERTGGSVSTLTIQRTQQEDSAVYLCASSLELAGGETQYFGPGTRLLVL.

This clone was seen a single time. The V gene is TRBV5-1, the J gene TRBJ1-5, with TRBD1 identical over 10 bases. This CDR3 region has 15 residues. V was clipped by 4 bases and J by 3 bases; unmatched bases: 4. The germline V gene has CDR1 SGHRS and CDR2 YFSETQ. The CDR3 DNA sequence: TGCGCCAGCAGCCCCGGGACAGGGGTCAATCAGCCCCAGCATTTT. Its translation: CASSPGTGVNQPQHF.

V and J are TRBV6-2 or TRBV6-3 and TRBJ1-3; D unclear. Germline V lookup: CDR1 MNHEY, CDR2 SVGEGT. Trimming removed 0 bases at V and 2 bases at J, with 14 bases between. The CDR3 is 17 amino acids. The CDR3 bases are TGTGCCAGCAGTTACTCGGGTCGCAGGTCCACTGGAAACACCATATATTTT. Translated, it gives CASSYSGRRSTGNTIYF.

The rearrangement joins TRBV5-6 to TRBJ2-1; D is undetermined. This CDR3 spans 12 amino acids. Germline CDR1 and CDR2: SGHDT and YYEEEE. The ends were cut back, 0 bases at V and 14 bases at J, with 12 bases in the middle. The CDR3 sequence: CASSLGVQREFF. CDR3 in DNA: TGTGCCAGCAGCTTGGGGGTGCAGCGTGAGTTCTTC. The entire variable domain, with the rest obtained from reference TRBV5-6 and TRBJ2-1, is as follows: DAGVTQSPTHLIKTRGQQVTLRCSPKSGHDTVSWYQQALGQGPQFIFQYYEEEERQRGNFPDRFSGHQFPNYSSELNVNALLLGDSALYLCASSLGVQREFFGPGTRLTVL.

This clone turned up a few times. The V gene is TRBV5-1, the J gene TRBJ1-3; D is perhaps TRBD1 (5 bases). V lost 0 bases and J lost 3, with 7 bases in between. Germline V lookup: CDR1 SGHRS, CDR2 YFSETQ. The CDR3 has 14 residues. The CDR3 is CASSLAGYGNTIYF. The CDR3 DNA is TGCGCCAGCAGCTTGGCAGGGTATGGAAACACCATATATTTT. The full variable domain, rest sourced from reference TRBV5-1 and TRBJ1-3, is KAGVTQTPRYLIKTRGQQVTLSCSPISGHRSVSWYQQTPGQGLQFLFEYFSETQRNKGNFPGRFSGRQFSNSRSEMNVSTLELGDSALYLCASSLAGYGNTIYFGEGSWLTVV.

V usage is TRBV29-1 and J usage is TRBJ2-7; 7 bases match TRBD1. Germline CDR1 is SQVTM and CDR2 is ANQGSEA. This CDR3 is 13 amino acids long. J gave up 2 bases and V 4 bases, and 5 bases lay outside the gene matches. CDR3 in amino acids: CSVAPTGAYEQYF. The DNA of the CDR3 is TGCAGCGTTGCCCCCACAGGGGCCTACGAGCAGTACTTC.

V is TRBV2 and J is TRBJ1-1; possibly TRBD1 for D (5 bases). Germline-derived CDR1 and CDR2 are SNHLY and FYNNEI. CDR3 size: 15 residues. Trimming took off 4 bases at V and 3 bases at J, with 15 bases between the two ends. The CDR3 DNA reads as TGTGCCAGCAGTGCCTCCAGGGCCCGCCACACTGAAGCTTTCTTT. Translating it yields CASSASRARHTEAFF.

V and J are TRBV6-5 and TRBJ2-1; D gene uncertain. The CDR3 runs 15 residues. V lost 8 bases to trimming and J lost 0 bases, with 14 bases between them. Looked up from germline, CDR1 is MNHEY and CDR2 is SVGAGI. The CDR3 sequence is CASSEERSSYNEQFF. CDR3 DNA sequence: TGTGCCAGCTCCGAGGAGCGCTCCTCCTACAATGAGCAGTTCTTC.

This clone was recorded only once. In the same sample, other DNA sequences code for this CDR3. This chain uses TRBV7-9 with TRBJ1-3; no clear D. The germline CDR1 and CDR2 sequences are SEHNR and FQNEAQ (reference sequence). The V end lost 1 base, the J end lost 2 bases, and 6 bases lay between the germline ends. The CDR3 runs to 14 residues. This chain's CDR3 is CASSLGGTGNTIYF. The CDR3, as DNA: TGTGCCAGCAGCTTAGGAGGGACTGGAAACACCATATATTTT.

This chain uses TRBV30 with TRBJ1-4; D uncertain. Deletions cut 4 bases from V and 2 bases from J, with 11 bases between. CDR3 length equals 14 residues. CDR1 and CDR2 from the germline V gene are GTSNPN and SVGIG (reference sequence). The CDR3 here is CAWTMTGTNEKLFF. The CDR3 DNA follows: TGTGCCTGGACCATGACCGGGACTAATGAAAAACTGTTTTTT. The entire variable domain, with the rest obtained from reference TRBV30 and TRBJ1-4, is as follows: SQTIHQWPATLVQPVGSPLSLECTVEGTSNPNLYWYRQAAGRGLQLLFYSVGIGQISSEVPQNLSASRPQDRQFILSSKKLLLSDSGFYLCAWTMTGTNEKLFFGSGTQLSVL.

The chain recombines TRBV19 with TRBJ1-5, with unresolved D. The germline V and J ends were trimmed by 9 bases and 5 bases, with 11 bases remaining between them. This CDR3 is 12 amino acids long. Per germline, CDR1 LNHDA and CDR2 SQIVND (reference sequence). The CDR3 coding sequence is TGTGCCAGCGGGGAGGGTGATCAGCCCCAGCATTTT. As protein: CASGEGDQPQHF.

This CDR3 is CASRNYYEQYF. The CDR3, as DNA: TGTGCCAGCAGGAACTACTACGAGCAGTACTTC. The chain combines TRBV28 with TRBJ2-7, with no clear D. CDR1 and CDR2 from the germline V gene are MDHEN and SYDVKM. V was trimmed by 6 bases and J by 3 bases, leaving 6 bases between them. This CDR3 is built from 11 residues.

This clone occurred a few times. This rearrangement joins TRBV6-5 to TRBJ1-6, with D perhaps matching TRBD1 (6 bases). Germline V CDR1 and CDR2: MNHEY, SVGAGI. The CDR3 is 14 residues long. Trimming pared 8 bases from V and 9 bases from J, leaving 17 bases between. CDR3 region: CASGVQGGRSPLHF. DNA for the CDR3: TGTGCCAGCGGCGTACAGGGAGGGCGTTCACCCCTCCACTTT.

The chain's CDR3 is CASSLVFGQPQHF. The DNA of the CDR3 is TGTGCCAGCAGCTTGGTTTTCGGTCAGCCCCAGCATTTT. The genes are TRBV5-8 and TRBJ1-5; D unresolved. The ends were cut back, 0 bases at V and 6 bases at J, with 7 bases in the middle. CDR1 is SGHTS and CDR2 is YDEGEE in the germline V gene. CDR3 length equals 13 residues.

This clone was found once. V and J are TRBV6-5 and TRBJ1-4; TRBD1 aligns across 8 bases. Germline V gene sequence: CDR1 MNHEY, CDR2 SVGAGI. The CDR3 runs to 14 residues. Unmatched junction bases numbered 6, after V lost 4 bases and J lost 8 bases. The CDR3 DNA is TGTGCCAGCAGTTCAGGGGGCCTTAGGGAAAAACTGTTTTTT. Translation: CASSSGGLREKLFF.

The sample holds one count of this clone. V and J are TRBV5-1 and TRBJ1-1; D perhaps matches TRBD1 (6 bases). V lost 0 bases to trimming and J lost 1 base, with 10 bases between them. Germline CDR1 is SGHRS and CDR2 is YFSETQ. The length of the CDR3 is 15 residues. The CDR3 sequence is CASSLAPGENTEAFF. For the CDR3, the DNA is TGCGCCAGCAGCTTGGCCCCAGGGGAGAACACTGAAGCTTTCTTT.

V gene TRBV4-3 combines with J gene TRBJ1-1; D unresolved. The CDR3 has 14 amino acids. V was cut by 4 bases and J by 4 bases, with 13 bases left in between. CDR1 and CDR2 from the germline V gene are LGHNA and YSLEER. The CDR3 here is CASSLHVWSTEAFF. CDR3 bases: TGCGCCAGCAGCCTACACGTCTGGAGCACTGAAGCTTTCTTT.

This clone is a singleton in its sample. The chain has TRBV4-3 and TRBJ2-2, with TRBD2 identical over 10 bases. The ends lost 2 bases at V and 8 bases at J; junction bases unmatched: 20. This CDR3 comprises 20 residues. The germline V gene encodes CDR1 LGHNA and CDR2 YSLEER. Here the CDR3 DNA reads TGCGCCAGCAGCCAACCCGCAAGGATCGGGCTAGCGGGGGCGTGGGGGGAGCTGTTTTTT. Protein product: CASSQPARIGLAGAWGELFF.

This clone showed up just a few times. The rearrangement joins TRBV7-9 to TRBJ1-4; the match to TRBD1 covers 7 bases. Trimming at V came to 3 bases and at J to 13 bases, leaving 8 bases not matched to a gene. CDR1 is SEHNR, CDR2 FQNEAQ, per germline (reference sequence). The length of the CDR3 is 13 residues. CDR3 sequence reads: CASSFLRGETLFF. The CDR3 bases are TGTGCCAGCAGCTTCCTCAGGGGGGAGACACTGTTTTTT.

The chain is built from TRBV7-2 and TRBJ1-5; no firm D call. Looked up from germline, CDR1 is SGHTA and CDR2 is FQGNSA. CDR3 length equals 17 residues. Trimming took 3 bases from V and 2 from J, leaving 17 bases between them. CDR3 in DNA: TGTGCCAGCAGCTTCGGAGTAGGCAAATATGGCAATCAGCCCCAGCATTTT. This translates into CASSFGVGKYGNQPQHF.

A single count supports this clone. The rearrangement joins TRBV7-3 to TRBJ2-5, with a possible D match to TRBD2 (7 bases). The CDR3 consists of 16 residues. CDR1 SGHTA and CDR2 FQGTGA come from the germline V gene. Deletions cut 5 bases from V and 5 bases from J, with 21 bases between. The DNA of the CDR3 is TGTGCCAGCAGCCCAGCGTCGGCGGGGGCGAGGGAGACCCAGTACTTC. Protein sequence: CASSPASAGARETQYF. Full variable domain (missing parts from reference TRBV7-3 and TRBJ2-5): GAGVSQTPSNKVTEKGKYVELRCDPISGHTALYWYRQSLGQGPEFLIYFQGTGAADDSGLPNDRFFAVRPEGSVSTLKIQRTERGDSAVYLCASSPASAGARETQYFGPGTRLLVL.

The chain employs TRBV19 and TRBJ1-3; D gene uncertain. Germline V gives CDR1 LNHDA, CDR2 SQIVND (reference sequence). Trimming pared 3 bases from V and 0 bases from J, leaving 9 bases between. This CDR3 contains 15 residues. DNA for the CDR3: TGTGCCAGTAGTATCCAGGCCGACTCTGGAAACACCATATATTTT. Translating it yields CASSIQADSGNTIYF.

The genes are TRBV7-6 and TRBJ1-1; TRBD1 might be the D (6 bases). Trimming took 3 bases from V and 6 from J, leaving 17 bases between them. Germline values: CDR1 SGHVS, CDR2 FNYEAQ. CDR3 length equals 15 residues. The CDR3 bases are TGTGCCAGCAGCTTGGCCCAGGGAGGGGGGGCTGAAGCTTTCTTT. Amino acids: CASSLAQGGGAEAFF.

The rearrangement uses TRBV6-6 and TRBJ1-1; 8 nucleotides match TRBD1. The CDR3 extends over 13 amino acids. Germline V gene sequence: CDR1 MNHNY, CDR2 SVGAGI (reference sequence). J lost 3 bases, V lost 6 bases, and 3 bases had no gene match. The CDR3 nucleotides read TGTGCCAGCAGCGGACAGGGCTACACTGAAGCTTTCTTT. This sequence encodes CASSGQGYTEAFF.